The source of this T cell receptor (beta chain) is a study of cytomegalovirus exposure and HLA in healthy donors. About the research overall: Early released data had tens of millions of unique TCRs, all coming from HLA-typed donors.

Primers: 60 Vbeta forward and 13 Jbeta reverse. Sequencing used immunoSEQ multiplex PCR; TCRdb keeps in-frame clones, though not all of them. The data show around 130,000 clones, approximately 82% seen once. Worth noting for this clone: Its antigen is not identified.

Study results and limitations: An analysis was carried out later, and it reportedly showed fewer N-insertions in an Asian-associated ancestry cluster than the approximately 610-donor mean. Rare TCR sequences predominated, though certain public TCRs were found in many donors.

The source material was PBMCs. This sequence originates from a boy younger than 10 in good health and CMV-seronegative.

In nucleotides, the CDR3 is TGTGCCAGCAGTGAATACGGACAGGGAAATTCACCCCTCCACTTT. It encodes CASSEYGQGNSPLHF. The chain employs TRBV2 and TRBJ1-6; 8 bases match TRBD1. Looked up from germline, CDR1 is SNHLY and CDR2 is FYNNEI. The ends lost 2 bases at V and 7 bases at J; junction bases unmatched: 4. The CDR3 totals 15 residues.